This T cell receptor beta chain was documented in a study of siplizumab effects on memory and regulatory T cells (dated by TCRdb to between 2018 and 2021). Background for the entire study: The study looked at the effect of siplizumab, an anti-CD2 antibody, on alloreactive T-cell subsets in allogeneic mixed lymphocyte reactions made from human PBMCs.

With respect to this clone: Its antigen has not been determined. Per-nucleotide qualities are absent, and no much larger clonotype sits a single base away.

Sorted unstimulated T cells, along with proliferating T cells recovered from mixed lymphocyte reactions, underwent TCRbeta CDR3 sequencing. Fresh whole blood from fewer than twelve HLA-typed healthy donors was used to isolate PBMCs. The study at large found these results: Because sequences below about 10^-5 frequency were poorly captured, only a minor fraction of alloreactive clones could be mapped to unstimulated subsets. The cumulative frequency of alloreactive sequences that could be traced back to unstimulated CD4+ memory T cells was significantly reduced by siplizumab. Whether proliferating Tregs from siplizumab cultures actually had suppressive function was not functionally confirmed. About 75-95% of proliferating CD4+ or CD8+ clones could not be given a naive or memory phenotype. Among mappable alloreactive CD4+ clones, an average Treg-derived fraction of roughly 71% was observed with siplizumab, compared with 26.9% in control reactions. Compared with memory T cells, unstimulated naive T cells appeared more diverse, and naive cells seemed to make a substantial contribution to the alloresponse.

To prepare the library, the immunoSEQ multiplex PCR assay was applied. Each sample had 80,000 to 100,000 TCR templates assayed by the deep sequencing platform. Genomic DNA extracted from sorted T cells was the material used for TCRbeta CDR3 sequencing. The study's own analysis went as follows. Clonal analysis of TCRbeta CDR3 data was done in the R programming language. Comparing unstimulated samples against CFSE-low samples taken after the reaction was how alloreactive CD4+ and CD8+ clones were defined. By matching sequences to the repertoires of sorted unstimulated Treg and non-Treg cells, each alloreactive CD4+ clone was assigned a regulatory or non-regulatory origin. Held by TCRdb, this immuneACCESS table contains in-frame sequences only and omits some clones. Under half of the omission traces to an unresolved V gene where checked; the cause of the rest is unknown. The DNA was the basis for D and trimming; V, J and clone size are from that table. This sample gives 57,000 or so clones in total; approximately 93% of them show up just once. The ten largest clonotypes hold 38% of the sample.

The sample taken for sequencing was CD8+ T cells sorted from blood. The sequence was collected from a human donor in good health.

The nucleotides are TGTGCCAGCAGCTTGGACAGTTCCACCGGGGAGCTGTTTTTT. Its amino acids are CASSLDSSTGELFF. The rearranged chain carries TRBV11-2 and TRBJ2-2, with a weak D call of TRBD1 (6 bases match). In the germline V gene, CDR1 corresponds to SGHAT and CDR2 to FQNNGV. V is reduced by 3 bases and J by 4 bases, leaving a spacing of 9 bases between them. The CDR3 has 14 amino acids, counting the end cysteine and phenylalanine. The only DNA kept is the CDR3, 42 bases in frame from the first base.